There are a few counts of the clone carrying this T cell receptor beta chain. Antigen specificity is unknown. This sample stems from a study of early T cells in non-severe SARS-CoV-2 infection. Study background: Unpaired chains resulted from sequencing bulk RNA of unsorted whole blood. Study-level points and caveats: Clonotype matching in VDJdb favored anti-spike CD8 responses and did not capture private and CD4 specificities.

Separate cDNA molecules each had unique molecular identifiers attached to them. TCRdb analysed the 5' RACE reads with MiXCR anew, one entry per CDR3 protein. Of tens of thousands of distinct CDR3 sequences detected, roughly 15% appear once; the ten largest clones hold 9% to 15%. Trimming took off 5 bases at V and 6 bases at J, with 16 bases between the two ends. The CDR3 consists of 14 residues. The sequenced sample consisted of whole blood. This rearrangement joins TRBV12-3 or TRBV12-4 to TRBJ1-2; tentatively, D is TRBD1 (5 bases). The sequence came from an adult who was a healthcare worker with PCR-confirmed SARS-CoV-2 infection or an uninfected control (not recorded which). The CDR3 sequence is CASSRRGGSHGYTF. The CDR3 nucleotides read TGTGCCAGCAGTCGACGGGGGGGATCCCATGGCTACACCTTC.